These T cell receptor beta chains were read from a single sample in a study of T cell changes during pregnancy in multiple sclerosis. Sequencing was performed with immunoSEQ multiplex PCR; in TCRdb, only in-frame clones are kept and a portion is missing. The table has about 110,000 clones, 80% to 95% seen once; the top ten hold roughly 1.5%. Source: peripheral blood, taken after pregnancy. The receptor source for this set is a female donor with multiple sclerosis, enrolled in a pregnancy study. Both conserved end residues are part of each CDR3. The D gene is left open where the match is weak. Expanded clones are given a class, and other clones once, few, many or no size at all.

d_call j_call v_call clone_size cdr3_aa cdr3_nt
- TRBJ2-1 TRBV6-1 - CASRARGYDDEQFF TGTGCCAGCAGAGCCAGGGGATATGACGATGAGCAGTTCTTC
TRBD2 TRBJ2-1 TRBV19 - CASSIPGLAGNEQFF TGTGCCAGTAGTATACCGGGACTAGCGGGAAATGAGCAGTTCTTC
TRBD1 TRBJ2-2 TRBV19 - CASSSGGGQGRTGELFF TGTGCCAGTAGTTCAGGGGGGGGACAGGGACGGACCGGGGAGCTGTTTTTT
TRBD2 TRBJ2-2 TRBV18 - CASSPPGGTGELFF TGTGCCAGCTCACCACCCGGGGGGACCGGGGAGCTGTTTTTT
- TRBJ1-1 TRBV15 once CATSRGRGDTEAFF TGTGCCACCAGCAGAGGCAGGGGCGACACTGAAGCTTTCTTT
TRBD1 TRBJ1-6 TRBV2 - CASRIQGRDSPLHF TGTGCCAGCAGGATACAGGGGCGAGATTCACCCCTCCACTTT
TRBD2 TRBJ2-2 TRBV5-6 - CASSLVAGGRSTGELFF TGTGCCAGCAGCTTAGTAGCGGGAGGAAGGAGCACCGGGGAGCTGTTTTTT
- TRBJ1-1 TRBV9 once CASSVTRDTEAFF TGTGCCAGCAGCGTAACCAGGGACACTGAAGCTTTCTTT
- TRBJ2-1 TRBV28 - CASSRLMGLLPGVEQFF TGTGCCAGCAGTCGCCTCATGGGACTTCTACCCGGGGTCGAGCAGTTCTTC
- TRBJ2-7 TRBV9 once CASSVGGNSYEQYF TGTGCCAGCAGCGTTGGAGGGAACTCCTACGAGCAGTACTTC
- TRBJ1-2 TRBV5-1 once CASSPGRGVYGYTF TGCGCCAGCAGCCCCGGGAGGGGGGTCTATGGCTACACCTTC
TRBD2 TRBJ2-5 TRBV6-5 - CASSYRGTSGETQYF TGTGCCAGCAGTTACCGAGGGACTAGTGGTGAGACCCAGTACTTC
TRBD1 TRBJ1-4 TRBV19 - CASSIRTGYSEKLFF TGTGCCAGTAGTATCCGGACAGGATATAGCGAAAAACTGTTTTTT
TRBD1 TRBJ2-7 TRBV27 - CASSWDSSYEQYF TGTGCCAGCAGTTGGGACAGCTCCTACGAGCAGTACTTC
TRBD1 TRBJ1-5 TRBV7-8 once CASSLGLTGSREPQHF TGTGCCAGCAGCTTAGGACTGACAGGGAGTAGGGAGCCCCAGCATTTT
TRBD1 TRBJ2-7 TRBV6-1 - CASSSYDRGPTGQYF TGTGCCAGCAGTTCATACGACAGGGGGCCGACGGGGCAGTACTTC
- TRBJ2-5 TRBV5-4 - CASSVGALETQYF TGTGCCAGCAGCGTGGGGGCGTTGGAGACCCAGTACTTC
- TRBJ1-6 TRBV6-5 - CASSQMDSKNSPLHF TGTGCCAGCAGTCAGATGGACAGCAAAAATTCACCCCTCCACTTT
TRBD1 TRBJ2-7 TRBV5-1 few CASSPGQGLSYEQYF TGCGCCAGCAGCCCGGGACAGGGTCTTTCCTACGAGCAGTACTTC
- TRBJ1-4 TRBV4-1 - CASSQGEATNEKLFF TGCGCCAGCAGCCAAGGCGAGGCAACTAATGAAAAACTGTTTTTT
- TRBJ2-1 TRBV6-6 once CASSGSSYNEQFF TGTGCCAGCAGCGGGAGTTCCTACAATGAGCAGTTCTTC
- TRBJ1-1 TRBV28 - CASSARQTSNTEAFF TGTGCCAGCAGCGCCCGACAAACCTCGAACACTGAAGCTTTCTTT
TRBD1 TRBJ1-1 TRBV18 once CASSLGTGNTEAFF TGTGCCAGCTCCCTAGGGACAGGGAACACTGAAGCTTTCTTT
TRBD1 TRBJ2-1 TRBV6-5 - CASSYSMTGRLNEQFF TGTGCCAGCAGTTACTCGATGACAGGGCGTCTCAATGAGCAGTTCTTC
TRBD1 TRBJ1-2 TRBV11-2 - CASSSDRVGGYTF TGTGCCAGCAGCTCGGACAGGGTCGGCGGCTACACCTTC
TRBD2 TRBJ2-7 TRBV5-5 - CASSLAGGSSNEQYF TGTGCCAGCAGCTTGGCGGGAGGGTCTAGCAACGAGCAGTACTTC